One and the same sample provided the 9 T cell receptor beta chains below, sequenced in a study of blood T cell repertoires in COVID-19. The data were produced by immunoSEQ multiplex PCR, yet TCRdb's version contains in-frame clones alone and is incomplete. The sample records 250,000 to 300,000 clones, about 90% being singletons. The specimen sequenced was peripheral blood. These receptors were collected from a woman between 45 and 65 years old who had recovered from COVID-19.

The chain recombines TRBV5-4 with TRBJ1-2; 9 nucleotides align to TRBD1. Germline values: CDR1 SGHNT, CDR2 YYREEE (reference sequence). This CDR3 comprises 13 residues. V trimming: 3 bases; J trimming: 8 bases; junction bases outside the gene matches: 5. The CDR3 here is CASSYTGGRGYTF. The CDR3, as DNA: TGTGCCAGCAGCTACACAGGGGGCAGAGGCTACACCTTC.

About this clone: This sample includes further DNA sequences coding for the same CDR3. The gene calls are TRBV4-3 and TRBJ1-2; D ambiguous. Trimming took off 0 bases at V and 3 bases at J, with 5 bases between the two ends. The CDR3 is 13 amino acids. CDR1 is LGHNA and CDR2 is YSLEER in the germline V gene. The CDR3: CASSQDLHYGYTF. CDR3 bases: TGCGCCAGCAGCCAAGATCTTCACTATGGCTACACCTTC.

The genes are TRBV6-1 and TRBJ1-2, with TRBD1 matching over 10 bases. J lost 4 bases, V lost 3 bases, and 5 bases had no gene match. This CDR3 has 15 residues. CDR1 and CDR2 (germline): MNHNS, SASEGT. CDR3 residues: CASSEGGTGVYGYTF. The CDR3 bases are TGTGCCAGCAGTGAGGGGGGGACAGGGGTCTATGGCTACACCTTC.

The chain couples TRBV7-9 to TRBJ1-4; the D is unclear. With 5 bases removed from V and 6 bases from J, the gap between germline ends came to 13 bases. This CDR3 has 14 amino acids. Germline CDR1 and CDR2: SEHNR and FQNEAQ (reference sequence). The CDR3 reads CASSLGSIYEKLFF. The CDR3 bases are TGTGCCAGCAGCCTCGGGAGTATATATGAAAAACTGTTTTTT.

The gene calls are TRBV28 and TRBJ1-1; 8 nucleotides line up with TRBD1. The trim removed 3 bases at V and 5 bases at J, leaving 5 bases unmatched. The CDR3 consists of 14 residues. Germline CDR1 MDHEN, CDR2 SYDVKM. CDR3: CASSLDRVGTEAFF. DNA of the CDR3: TGTGCCAGCAGTTTGGACAGGGTGGGGACTGAAGCTTTCTTT.

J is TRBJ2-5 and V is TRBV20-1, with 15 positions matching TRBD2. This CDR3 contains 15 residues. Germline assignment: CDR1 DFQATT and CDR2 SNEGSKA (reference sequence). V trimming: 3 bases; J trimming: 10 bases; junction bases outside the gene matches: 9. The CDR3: CSASLTGTSGGYQYF. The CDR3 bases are TGCAGTGCTAGTCTTACCGGGACTAGCGGGGGGTACCAGTACTTC.

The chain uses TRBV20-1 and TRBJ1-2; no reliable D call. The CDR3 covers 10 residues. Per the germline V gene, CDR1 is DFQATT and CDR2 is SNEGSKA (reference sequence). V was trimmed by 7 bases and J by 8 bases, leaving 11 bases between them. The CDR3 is CSVGSGGYTF. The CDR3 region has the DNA TGCAGTGTTGGGAGCGGGGGCTACACCTTC.

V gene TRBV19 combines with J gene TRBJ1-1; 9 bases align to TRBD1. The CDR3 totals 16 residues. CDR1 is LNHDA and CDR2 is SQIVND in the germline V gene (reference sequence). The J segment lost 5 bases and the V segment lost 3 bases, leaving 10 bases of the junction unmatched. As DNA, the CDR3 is TGTGCCAGTAGTATGGTGGGGACAGGGTATGTGACTGAAGCTTTCTTT. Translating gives CASSMVGTGYVTEAFF.

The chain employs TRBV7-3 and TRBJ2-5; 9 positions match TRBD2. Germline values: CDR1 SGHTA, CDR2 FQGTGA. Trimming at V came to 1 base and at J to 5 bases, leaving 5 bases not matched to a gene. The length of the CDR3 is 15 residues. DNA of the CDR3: TGTGCCAGCAGCTTAAAGGGCGGGAGGGCTGAGACCCAGTACTTC. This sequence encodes CASSLKGGRAETQYF.